This is a list of T cell receptor beta chains from one sample in a study of T cell responses to AZD1222 COVID-19 vaccine. Clones were sequenced by immunoSEQ multiplex PCR, and TCRdb holds only the in-frame ones, with some missing. This sample carries just over 150,000 clones, roughly nine tenths of them seen once, and the ten largest clones take approximately 2%. Source: peripheral blood, taken on day 0 of AZD1222 vaccination. The receptor set was obtained from an adult in good health. CDR3s include the opening cysteine and the closing phenylalanine or tryptophan.

TRBV4-1	TRBJ1-1	CASSQPTTGRTEAFF
TRBV9	TRBJ2-2	CASSVSSGNTGELFF
TRBV6-1	TRBJ1-3	CASSELVRGLKSGNTIYF
TRBV24-1	TRBJ1-1	CATSDTRTAGTEAFF
TRBV7-3	TRBJ2-3	CASSPSEYWTDTQYF
TRBV5-1	TRBJ2-5	CASSSPGFEETQYF
TRBV27	TRBJ1-2	CASSARGIDYGYTF
TRBV19	TRBJ2-1	CASSITSGEQFF
TRBV12-5	TRBJ1-1	CASGLGHLRNTEAFF
TRBV11-1	TRBJ1-2	CASSSHNYGYTF
TRBV27	TRBJ2-5	CASSLSFGTGETQYF
TRBV27	TRBJ2-7	CASSVLAGGPGYEQYF
TRBV30	TRBJ1-2	CAWSAKSSDSHYGYTF
TRBV7-9	TRBJ1-4	CASSLATGTNEKLFF
TRBV9	TRBJ2-3	CASSVDPRGTDTQYF
TRBV28	TRBJ2-7	CASSLRGASYEQYF
TRBV18	TRBJ1-2	CASSPPGITNYGYTF
TRBV2	TRBJ1-5	CASSQDRGNHQPQHF
TRBV5-1	TRBJ2-1	CASSLGQGYNEQFF
TRBV13	TRBJ1-5	CASSLGNQPQHF
TRBV5-1	TRBJ2-1	CASSTSYNEQFF
TRBV28	TRBJ2-7	CASTPGDLSNYEQYF
TRBV7-2	TRBJ1-2	CASSFSGGAHNYGYTF
TRBV5-1	TRBJ2-3	CASSLSWTSGSGTDTQYF
TRBV11-2	TRBJ2-2	CASNQGVRTGELFF
TRBV27	TRBJ1-2	CASSLSPGNYGYTF
TRBV28	TRBJ2-3	CASSLWRDTQYF
TRBV7-9	TRBJ1-2	CASSPHQGTTNYGYTF
TRBV28	TRBJ2-1	CASIQPRGPNEQFF
TRBV4-2	TRBJ1-1	CASSQASGGQSTEAFF
TRBV7-2	TRBJ2-3	CASSSLAGTDTQYF
TRBV25-1	TRBJ2-5	CASSDKDLQETQYF
TRBV28	TRBJ2-5	CASSLPGTGYKETQYF
TRBV28	TRBJ1-1	CASSLWNTEAFF
TRBV15	TRBJ2-3	CATSKMGSTDTQYF
TRBV27	TRBJ1-6	CASSLLLGTSPLHF
TRBV4-3	TRBJ1-1	CASSQAGTGVRTEAFF
TRBV7-2	TRBJ2-3	CASSEWADPPDTQYF
TRBV20-1	TRBJ1-1	CSASMNTEAFF
TRBV25-1	TRBJ1-3	CASSDPANSGNTIYF
TRBV4-3	TRBJ1-1	CASSQGSLMATEAFF
TRBV25-1	TRBJ2-7	CASSPDPGTTGYEQYF